This T cell receptor beta chain appears in the sequencing data of a study of identical twins. General observations from the study: Insertions were reduced in abundant cord blood beta clonotypes but not in memory repertoires. Donors were not followed over many years; analysis was cross-sectional. Invariant populations such as MAIT and iNKT cells could partly muddle zero-insertion analyses. Surplus twin overlap in beta out-of-frame sequences was less pronounced.

In TCRdb, the 5' RACE reads were re-called with MiXCR into one record per CDR3 protein. Of 200,000 to 300,000 distinct CDR3 sequences in the sample, about 10% are singletons; the top ten hold about a tenth. This clonotype has at least ten counts. Its antigen remains unknown. V dropped 5 bases and J dropped 1; count of bases not matched to a gene: 7. Germline CDR1 is SQVTM and CDR2 is ANQGSEA. This CDR3 has 15 residues. J is TRBJ2-2 and V is TRBV29-1; 7 bases are a match to TRBD1. Sequencing was carried out using memory T cells sorted from blood. The TCR comes from a man in his fifties or sixties in good health. The CDR3 loop is CSVRTGQMNTGELFF. CDR3 DNA sequence: TGCAGCGTTCGAACGGGACAGATGAACACCGGGGAGCTGTTTTTT.